The clone carrying this TCR beta chain appeared a single time. What it binds is not known. V was clipped by 4 bases and J by 9 bases, with 19 bases between them. The germline CDR1 and CDR2 sequences are MNHEY and SMNVEV (reference sequence). CDR3 length equals 15 residues. The study sampled nominally healthy donors, though unrecorded immune exposures were likely. The sample belongs to a study of cytomegalovirus exposure and HLA in healthy donors. Across the whole study: In an earlier analysis, approximately 120 million unique TCR beta sequences were found from some 200 million T cells.

In the PCR, 60 Vbeta and 13 Jbeta primers were used. The protocol was immunoSEQ multiplex PCR, while the TCRdb copy is restricted to in-frame clones and leaves out a portion. The sample holds roughly 170,000 clones, approximately 80% seen once. Study-level findings and limits: 87-base-pair reads could not separate some V segments, including TRBV6-2 and TRBV6-3.

The origin of this receptor is a young woman in good health and CMV-seronegative. Source material: PBMCs. The chain uses TRBV27 and TRBJ2-4, with a possible D match to TRBD1 (5 bases). Here the CDR3 DNA reads TGTGCCAGCAGTTCATCTCAGGGTCTGATTGGCATTCAGTACTTC. This sequence encodes CASSSSQGLIGIQYF.